A selection of T cell receptor beta chains follows, all from one sample in a study of T-cell memory formation after mild COVID-19. In TCRdb, the 5' RACE reads were re-called with MiXCR into one record per CDR3 protein. The sample lists approximately 16,000 distinct CDR3 sequences; around 25% were seen once. The sample consisted of PBMCs or a T cell subset sorted from them (not recorded which). These receptors came from a man aged 18-30 years who had mild COVID-19 (a few samples of this study predate the infection). Cell type and time point are not known. CDR3s include the opening cysteine and the closing phenylalanine or tryptophan. A D gene is named only where the DNA matches it firmly. Clone size is not always given. Where it is, it says once, few, many or a class for expanded clones.

J,size,V,length,D,CDR3,DNA
TRBJ2-7,NA,TRBV6-5,9,NA,CASGGTQYF,TGTGCCAGCGGAGGGACGCAGTACTTC
TRBJ1-2,NA,TRBV7-9,14,NA,CASSPLGGTAGYTF,TGTGCCAGCAGCCCCCTCGGGGGAACAGCTGGCTACACCTTC
TRBJ1-2,few,TRBV24-1,10,NA,CATSDLWYTF,TGTGCCACCAGTGATTTATGGTACACCTTC
TRBJ2-4,many,TRBV19,15,NA,CAMGPGSLAKNIQYF,TGTGCCATGGGGCCAGGGTCGCTAGCCAAAAACATTCAGTACTTC
TRBJ2-2,NA,TRBV6-6,14,NA,CASTQLLGTGELFF,TGTGCCAGCACCCAACTCTTGGGGACCGGGGAGCTGTTTTTT
TRBJ2-7,many,TRBV4-3,15,NA,CASSQVPGQSYEQYF,TGCGCCAGCAGCCAAGTGCCAGGGCAATCCTACGAGCAGTACTTC
TRBJ1-2,many,TRBV5-1,15,NA,CASSFAGTLNYGYTF,TGCGCCAGCAGCTTTGCCGGGACGCTTAACTATGGCTACACCTTC
TRBJ2-7,NA,TRBV11-2,17,NA,CASSSPLALKPTYEQYF,TGTGCCAGCAGCTCCCCCCTCGCGTTGAAGCCCACCTACGAGCAGTACTTC
TRBJ1-1,NA,TRBV7-2,13,NA,CASSLERNTEAFF,TGTGCCAGCAGCTTAGAACGGAACACTGAAGCTTTCTTT
TRBJ1-6,many,TRBV6-2/TRBV6-3,12,NA,CASNPYNSPLHF,TGTGCCAGCAACCCGTATAATTCACCCCTCCACTTT
TRBJ1-2,many,TRBV6-5,14,NA,CASSYFAGGGGYTF,TGTGCCAGCAGTTACTTTGCGGGAGGCGGCGGCTACACCTTC
TRBJ2-7,NA,TRBV12-3/TRBV12-4,15,TRBD2,CASSLVLAGSYEQYF,TGTGCCAGCAGTTTAGTCCTAGCGGGGAGCTACGAGCAGTACTTC
TRBJ1-2,many,TRBV12-3/TRBV12-4,12,NA,CASSFTPYGYTF,TGTGCCAGCAGTTTTACCCCATATGGCTACACCTTC
TRBJ1-1,many,TRBV6-6,14,NA,CASLEWIFNTEAFF,TGTGCCAGCTTGGAGTGGATATTCAACACTGAAGCTTTCTTT
TRBJ2-7,NA,TRBV18,14,NA,CASSPGQTTYEQYF,TGTGCCAGCTCACCAGGGCAGACAACCTACGAGCAGTACTTC
TRBJ2-2,many,TRBV4-3,14,NA,CASRLEISSGELFF,TGCGCCAGCAGACTCGAAATCAGTTCCGGGGAGCTGTTTTTT
TRBJ1-5,many,TRBV5-1,15,NA,CASSAGGGGRGPQHF,TGCGCCAGCAGCGCGGGCGGAGGTGGACGGGGTCCCCAGCATTTT
TRBJ2-3,NA,TRBV28,12,NA,CASSWSPVGQYF,TGTGCCAGCAGCTGGTCCCCCGTAGGGCAGTATTTT
TRBJ2-1,many,TRBV6-5,17,TRBD2,CASSYSKGGGSYNEQFF,TGTGCCAGCAGTTACTCGAAGGGCGGGGGGTCCTACAATGAGCAGTTCTTC
TRBJ1-6,many,TRBV27,17,NA,CASSHGFSSSYNSPLHF,TGTGCCAGCAGTCACGGTTTCTCGAGCTCCTATAATTCACCCCTCCACTTT
TRBJ2-2,many,TRBV5-1,13,NA,CASKVGNTGELFF,TGCGCCAGCAAAGTTGGGAACACCGGGGAGCTGTTTTTT
TRBJ2-7,NA,TRBV5-6,15,NA,CASSPSLGGVYEQYF,TGTGCCAGCAGCCCCTCCCTCGGTGGAGTCTACGAGCAGTACTTC
TRBJ2-1,NA,TRBV7-2,14,NA,CASSPVVGGNSQFF,TGTGCCAGCAGTCCGGTTGTGGGGGGCAATAGTCAGTTCTTC
TRBJ2-2,few,TRBV4-1,15,NA,CASSQDPRGFGELFF,TGCGCCAGCAGCCAAGATCCAAGGGGTTTCGGGGAGCTGTTTTTT
TRBJ2-5,NA,TRBV4-2,18,TRBD2,CASSQDGRLAGLFETQYF,TGTGCCAGCAGCCAAGATGGCAGACTAGCGGGGTTGTTTGAGACCCAGTACTTC
TRBJ2-2,NA,TRBV6-2/TRBV6-3,17,NA,CASSYGRPGLNTGELFF,TGTGCCAGCAGTTACGGGCGTCCCGGGCTGAACACCGGGGAGCTGTTTTTT
TRBJ2-4,NA,TRBV6-5,16,TRBD1,CASSGTGVSAKNIQYF,TGTGCCAGCTCCGGGACAGGGGTGTCAGCCAAAAACATTCAGTACTTC
TRBJ1-2,NA,TRBV6-5,13,NA,CASSKVPSPGYTF,TGTGCCAGCAGTAAGGTTCCTTCCCCTGGCTACACCTTC
TRBJ2-6,NA,TRBV20-1,16,TRBD2,CSAVRGVSSGANVLTF,TGCAGTGCCGTACGGGGGGTTAGCTCTGGGGCCAACGTCCTGACTTTC
TRBJ2-1,once,TRBV29-1,12,NA,CSIASPWDEQFF,TGCAGCATTGCGTCCCCCTGGGATGAGCAGTTCTTC
TRBJ2-5,NA,TRBV12-3/TRBV12-4,13,NA,CASTRTGGETQYF,TGTGCCAGCACCCGAACTGGGGGTGAGACCCAGTACTTC
TRBJ2-3,NA,TRBV5-1,14,NA,CASSRGSNTDTQYF,TGCGCCAGCAGCCGGGGCTCCAACACAGATACGCAGTATTTT
TRBJ1-6,many,TRBV6-2/TRBV6-3,14,TRBD1,CASSYQGVYSPLHF,TGTGCCAGCAGTTACCAGGGGGTCTATTCACCCCTCCACTTT
TRBJ2-7,many,TRBV6-5,13,NA,CASSRAGPLEQYF,TGTGCCAGCAGTCGAGCCGGCCCCCTCGAGCAGTACTTC
TRBJ2-7,NA,TRBV11-2,17,TRBD1,CASSLESPATGGYEQYF,TGTGCCAGCAGCTTAGAGTCTCCGGCGACAGGGGGATACGAGCAGTACTTC
TRBJ1-4,few,TRBV13,17,NA,CASSFRDTAGTNEKLFF,TGTGCCAGCAGCTTCCGGGATACAGCTGGAACTAATGAAAAACTGTTTTTT
TRBJ1-5,NA,TRBV12-3/TRBV12-4,14,TRBD1,CASNLGQALRPQHF,TGTGCCAGCAACCTTGGACAGGCCCTTCGGCCCCAGCATTTT
TRBJ2-7,few,TRBV20-1,15,NA,CSATPGALQGYEQYF,TGCAGTGCTACCCCCGGGGCCCTTCAGGGGTACGAGCAGTACTTC
TRBJ1-2,few,TRBV20-1,12,NA,CSARRGFYGYTF,TGCAGTGCTAGGAGGGGATTCTATGGCTACACCTTC
TRBJ1-5,NA,TRBV15,18,TRBD1,CATSRDLVPRGGNQPQHF,TGTGCCACCAGCAGAGATCTGGTCCCCAGGGGGGGCAATCAGCCCCAGCATTTT
TRBJ2-1,NA,TRBV4-3,15,TRBD2,CASSQRGLAGNEQFF,TGCGCCAGCAGCCAAAGGGGCCTAGCGGGAAATGAGCAGTTCTTC
TRBJ1-2,NA,TRBV5-1,13,TRBD1,CASSPGQGGGYTF,TGCGCCAGCAGCCCGGGACAGGGTGGTGGCTACACCTTC
TRBJ2-3,NA,TRBV7-3,15,TRBD2,CASSFAGGPADTQYF,TGTGCCAGCAGCTTCGCGGGGGGGCCCGCAGATACGCAGTATTTT
TRBJ1-6,NA,TRBV9,16,TRBD1,CASSAGTVMYNSPLHF,TGTGCCAGCAGCGCGGGGACAGTCATGTATAATTCACCCCTCCACTTT
TRBJ1-3,NA,TRBV7-9,14,NA,CASSLRAGGNTIYF,TGTGCCAGCAGCTTACGGGCAGGTGGAAACACCATATATTTT
TRBJ2-3,NA,TRBV7-2,15,TRBD2,CASSVGLARTDTQYF,TGTGCCAGCAGCGTTGGACTAGCCCGCACAGATACGCAGTATTTT
TRBJ1-1,many,TRBV7-9,12,NA,CASSPWDTEAFF,TGTGCCAGCAGCCCGTGGGACACTGAAGCTTTCTTT
TRBJ1-5,NA,TRBV15,14,TRBD1,CATSRATGAQPQHF,TGTGCCACCAGCAGAGCGACAGGGGCTCAGCCCCAGCATTTT
TRBJ1-4,few,TRBV19,11,NA,CATGTYEKLFF,TGTGCCACTGGAACTTATGAAAAACTGTTTTTT
TRBJ2-7,once,TRBV5-1,13,NA,CASSLVRGYEQYF,TGCGCCAGCAGCTTGGTACGCGGGTACGAGCAGTACTTC
TRBJ2-5,many,TRBV5-1,13,NA,CASSSSGEETQYF,TGCGCCAGCAGCTCCTCGGGGGAGGAGACCCAGTACTTC
TRBJ1-1,many,TRBV6-2/TRBV6-3,15,NA,CASSYSLGLSTEAFF,TGTGCCAGCAGTTACTCACTGGGATTAAGCACTGAAGCTTTCTTT